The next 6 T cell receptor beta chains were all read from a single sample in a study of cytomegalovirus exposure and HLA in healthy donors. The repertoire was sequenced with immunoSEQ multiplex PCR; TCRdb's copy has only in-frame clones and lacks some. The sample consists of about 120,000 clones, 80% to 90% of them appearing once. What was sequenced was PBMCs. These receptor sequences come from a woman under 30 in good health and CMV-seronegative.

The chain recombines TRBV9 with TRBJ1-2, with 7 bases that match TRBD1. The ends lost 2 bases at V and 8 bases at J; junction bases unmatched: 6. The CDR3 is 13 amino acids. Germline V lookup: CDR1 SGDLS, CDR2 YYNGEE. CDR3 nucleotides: TGTGCCAGCAGCGTTGACAGGGCGGGAGGCTACACCTTC. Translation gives CASSVDRAGGYTF.

As DNA, the CDR3 is TGTGCCAGCAAAGGCGGCAGGGTGAACACTGAAGCTTTCTTT. Protein sequence: CASKGGRVNTEAFF. The genes are TRBV6-6 and TRBJ1-1; a possible D gene is TRBD1 (5 bases). This CDR3 region has 14 residues. Trimming pared 7 bases from V and 0 bases from J, leaving 12 bases between. Germline values: CDR1 MNHNY, CDR2 SVGAGI (reference sequence).

The CDR3 DNA reads TGTGCCAGCAGACCTGGACAGCCCCAAGAGACCCAGTACTTC. This gives the protein CASRPGQPQETQYF. This sequence joins TRBV7-6 and TRBJ2-5; possibly TRBD1 for D (6 bases). The germline V gene has CDR1 SGHVS and CDR2 FNYEAQ. The length of the CDR3 is 14 residues. V lost 6 bases to trimming and J lost 1 base, with 12 bases between them.

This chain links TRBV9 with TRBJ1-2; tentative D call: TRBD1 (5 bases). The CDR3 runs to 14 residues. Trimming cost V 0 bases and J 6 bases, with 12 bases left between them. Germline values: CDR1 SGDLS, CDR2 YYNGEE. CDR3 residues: CASSVEAAGHGYTF. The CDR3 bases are TGTGCCAGCAGCGTAGAGGCCGCGGGGCATGGCTACACCTTC. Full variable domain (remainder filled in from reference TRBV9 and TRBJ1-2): DSGVTQTPKHLITATGQRVTLRCSPRSGDLSVYWYQQSLDQGLQFLIQYYNGEERAKGNILERFSAQQFPDLHSELNLSSLELGDSALYFCASSVEAAGHGYTFGSGTRLTVV.

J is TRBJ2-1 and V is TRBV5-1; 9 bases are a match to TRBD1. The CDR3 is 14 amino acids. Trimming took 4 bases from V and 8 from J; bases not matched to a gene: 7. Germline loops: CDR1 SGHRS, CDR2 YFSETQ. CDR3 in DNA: TGCGCCAGCAGCGGGGGACAGGGAACCGATGAGCAGTTCTTC. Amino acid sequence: CASSGGQGTDEQFF.

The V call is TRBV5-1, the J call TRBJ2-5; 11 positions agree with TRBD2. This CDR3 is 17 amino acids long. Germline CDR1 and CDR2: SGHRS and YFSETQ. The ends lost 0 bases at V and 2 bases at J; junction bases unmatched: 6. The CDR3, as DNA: TGCGCCAGCAGCTTGGGGCTAGCGGGGGGACTTCAAGAGACCCAGTACTTC. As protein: CASSLGLAGGLQETQYF.